Here is one T cell receptor beta chain with its context. Its antigen specificity is not known. Base quality data are lacking; no much larger clone is found one base away. The data originate from a study of cytomegalovirus exposure and HLA in healthy donors listed by TCRdb under 2017. About the full investigation: An earlier analysis of several hundred of the donors reported approximately 300 Gb of sequence data and around 100 million unique TCR beta sequences obtained from 150 million to 200 million T cells. Approximately 310 gigabases of sequencing data and around 88 million unique TCR sequences made up an early release that covered fewer than 650 HLA-typed donors. Among the roughly 400 genotyped donors, about 83% belonged to the genetic ancestry cluster associated with self-reported Caucasian donors. The aim of the study was to test whether cataloging public T cell receptors could identify signatures of past pathogen exposure. The study used immunosequencing to profile the T cell repertoires of some 600 subjects and linked those repertoires to cytomegalovirus serostatus. Besides the first cohort of hundreds of subjects, a separate validation cohort made up of 120 different subjects was used. To predict cytomegalovirus infection status, the study brought together high-throughput TCR immunosequencing, statistical association of individual TCRs with disease status, and machine learning. To study patterns of TCR occurrence, a later analysis re-analyzed previously published TCR beta repertoires from 666 donors and added high-resolution HLA genotyping. The later analysis used no new phenotypic data to find candidate immune exposures, relying instead on TCR beta sequences and their occurrence across donors. An earlier analysis of approximately 630 of the donors applied high-throughput TCR beta sequencing to assess whether each TCR beta V gene segment acted as functional or pseudogenic. Alongside the repertoire data, information on donor age, sex, ethnicity and CMV serostatus was compiled. Genome-wide SNP genotypes for about three fifths of the 666 donors were used in a later genetic analysis, which treated that subset as a discovery cohort. All discovery cohort repertoires had been generated using a single sequencing platform. Both class I and class II loci were covered by HLA typing, at four-digit resolution. The number of typed donors differed by locus: about 629-630 for A, B, C, DRB1 and DQB1; approximately 530 for DQA1; 606 for DPA1; and around 470 for DPB1. About five DR-DQ haplotypes were handled as single units for association and clustering because linkage in the cohort was strong. Among roughly 370 genotyped donors of the cohort, an average of approximately 240,000 unique TCR beta nucleotide sequences were sequenced per donor, around a sixth of them non-productive. Here is what the overall study found, with its caveats: For the cohort, immune exposure information was limited to CMV serostatus. HLA typing was unavailable for some donors at each locus, so association tests used only the typed subset. Sequencing depth was assumed to be roughly uniform across donors in the presence/absence analyses, though that assumption may not hold. The authors suggested that the approach could potentially be extended to other disease states and immunological phenotypes. A later analysis associated 15,000 to 20,000 TCR beta sequences with specific HLA alleles at a false discovery rate of 0.05. Assigning TCR associations to individual alleles was difficult when HLA alleles, especially DR and DQ, strongly co-occurred. Correlated functional status among segregating V segments might reflect linkage disequilibrium, but an unknown experimental factor could not be ruled out. In this cohort, only TCR beta chains were sequenced, and detectable features were limited by the absence of alpha or paired-chain data. While some public TCRs were present in many individuals, most TCR sequences turned up only very rarely across donors. Three of the identified cytomegalovirus-associated TCR beta chains were confirmed in vitro to be specific for cytomegalovirus antigens. According to a later analysis, parvovirus B19, influenza, CMV and Epstein-Barr virus appeared linked to several top co-occurrence clusters. In a later genetic analysis, fewer N-insertions in productive TCRs were reported among donors in an Asian-associated ancestry cluster than the approximately 670-donor mean. A cluster of highly shared sequence variants was judged likely to be a technical artifact of the sequencing pipeline. An earlier analysis of approximately 570 of the donors showed that most TCR beta V segments appeared in productive rearrangements either about 90% or about 30% of the time, which broadly matched IMGT annotations. The classifier was reported to diagnose cytomegalovirus status with high specificity and sensitivity in both the original and validation cohorts. The earlier analysis of some 540 of the donors excluded around 17 rarely observed V segments, including chromosome 9 orphons, because counts were too low. The 87-base-pair reads could not distinguish some IMGT-functional V segments, including TRBV6-2 and TRBV6-3, so those segments were excluded. In a later analysis, TCR association rates were found to vary across HLA loci, with the most associated TCRs seen for DRB1 alleles and the fewest for HLA-C alleles. In the study, about 150 TCR beta chains were listed as associated with cytomegalovirus. A later genetic analysis associated a missense DCLRE1C variant with V-gene and J-gene trimming of TCR beta chains, and an independent cohort replicated the association. A further reported finding was that TCR beta sequences accurately predicted the HLA-A and HLA-B alleles for most subjects in the first cohort. In a later analysis, HLA-associated TCR beta chains showed more clonal expansion and lower generation probabilities than non-associated chains that were equally common. In a later analysis, most CMV-associated TCR beta chains were found to appear HLA-restricted, with HLA associations seemingly driven largely by CMV exposure.

CDR1 and CDR2 were assigned from the germline V gene as SGHVS and FQNEAQ. Trimming costs V 6 bases and J 6 bases, and their ends lie 20 bases apart. The CDR3 sequence holds 16 residues, the cysteine and phenylalanine included. CDR3 DNA is the only sequence kept; it has 48 bases, read in frame from the first base. In total, roughly 670 healthy bone marrow donors made up the cohort. At the time of sampling, all cohort members were nominally healthy, though unrecorded immune exposures were likely present. The donor tested CMV seropositive, placing the donor among the 290 or so seropositive members of the cohort. Each donor provided a peripheral blood sample, and peripheral blood mononuclear cells were used for TCR beta sequencing. Genomic DNA extraction from the blood cell samples was performed with the Qiagen DNeasy Blood Extraction Kit. The library came from the immunoSEQ multiplex PCR assay. For the multiplex PCR, a mixture combining 60 forward primers for TCR Vbeta segments and 13 reverse primers for TCR Jbeta segments was used. The CDR3 region of rearranged TCR beta genes was amplified from genomic DNA with a multiplex PCR assay. Amplified TCR beta libraries were sequenced as 87-base-pair reads on the Illumina HiSeq System. The paper's processing steps were these. Across the 670 or so repertoires, a later analysis counted about 81 million unique TCR beta chains, roughly 11 million of which were shared by at least two donors. To remove PCR and sequencing errors, raw reads were error-corrected and collapsed into unique sequences using a nearest-neighbor algorithm that merged closely related sequences. To assign V, D and J gene segments, CDR3 sequences were aligned to IMGT reference sequences. Each retained sequence needed at least a six-nucleotide match to both a V gene segment and a J gene segment. A rearrangement was called productive if the CDR3 had no stop codons and remained in frame with V and J, and every other rearrangement was called non-productive. CDR3 was defined by IMGT convention, running from the second conserved V-encoded cysteine to the conserved J-encoded phenylalanine. In an earlier analysis of 550 to 650 of the donors, sequences lacking an unambiguous match to a single V gene segment were excluded. An earlier analysis of some 610 of the donors called V segments functional above 56.7% productive rearrangements and segregating when the between-donor standard deviation exceeded 5%. A statistical classification framework was built to diagnose cytomegalovirus status from the catalog of TCR beta chain sequences. In a later analysis, TCR nucleotide sequences were compared against IMGT/GENE-DB human TR gene sequences so that V and J genes could be assigned. Using the TCRdist pipeline, a later analysis assigned CDR3 sequences along with most-parsimonious VDJ recombination scenarios. In a later analysis, each TCR beta chain was defined by its CDR3 amino acid sequence together with its V-gene family, and reads lacking a unique V-gene family were excluded. In a later analysis, 500 to 700 highly shared, low-generation-probability nucleotide sequences were removed to address suspected cross-contamination and a sequencing artifact. In a later analysis, a clonal expansion index was calculated for each public chain from normalized within-repertoire ranks of inferred template counts. In a later analysis, generation probabilities were computed with a VDJ recombination model fitted to out-of-frame rearrangements, and the resulting probabilities were checked against IGoR. In a later analysis, hypergeometric tests were used to score TCR-TCR, TCR-HLA and TCR-CMV co-occurrence, with a repertoire-size bias correction applied to TCR pairs. A later analysis estimated false discovery rates by permuting HLA or CMV assignments 20 times. A later analysis grouped co-occurring TCRs with DBSCAN, adding TCRdist sequence similarity when clustering within HLA-allele-positive subsets. Repertoires with fewer than 30,000 or more than 120,000 public chains, plus five repertoires with anomalous nucleotide sharing, were excluded from co-occurrence clustering. Imported from immuneACCESS, the table was reduced by TCRdb to in-frame sequences with V and J called. These copies leave out some clones; in studies compared against another copy, an unresolved V gene accounts for under half, and the cause of the remainder is not known. Clonal size and the V and J genes are those of that table, whereas D and trimming came from the DNA. This sample comprises roughly 120,000 clones, over 65% of them detected only once. The ten largest clones add up to 13% of the sample.

The clonotype comes from a young man in good health and CMV-seropositive. The sample was PBMCs. The sequence links TRBV7-8 to TRBJ2-2; the D gene is perhaps TRBD1, on 7 matching bases. The DNA reads TGTGCCAGCAGGCTTCCGGCAGGGGGGAGTGCCGGGGAGCTGTTTTTT. The resulting protein is CASRLPAGGSAGELFF.